The 9 T cell receptor beta chains reported below all come from one sample, sequenced in a study of T-cell reconstitution after alpha-beta-depleted transplantation in children (dated by TCRdb to about 2016). Library preparation used PCR. Sequencing was carried out with an Illumina HiSeq 2500. TCR libraries were prepared with molecular barcoding, using unique molecular identifiers to normalize TCRbeta repertoire quantification. Through fastp at Q25 and MiXCR, TCRdb rebuilt clones from the public reads, retaining in-frame beta chains. Under each unique CDR3 protein, matching rows form one entry showing the most common genes and DNA. The sample table lists around 190,000 distinct CDR3 sequences, approximately 6.9% of them with a count of one. The ten largest clones take up about 5.5% of the sample. Read against the paper, the sample's treatment or condition label means: allogeneic hematopoietic cell transplantation with graft depleted of TCRalphabeta T cells and CD19 B cells.

Material: PBMCs, obtained before TCRalphabeta/CD19-depleted stem cell transplant. Every receptor here comes from a boy under 10 years old with acute lymphoblastic leukemia, due to receive a stem cell transplant.

The chain has TRBV7-2 and TRBJ1-1, with D perhaps matching TRBD1 (6 bases). Trimming cost V 6 bases and J 1 base, with 12 bases left between them. CDR1 SGHTA and CDR2 FQGNSA come from the germline V gene. This CDR3 is 14 amino acids long. The CDR3 DNA reads TGTGCCAGCAGTCGTCCGGGGGCGAACACTGAAGCTTTCTTT. Amino acids: CASSRPGANTEAFF.

This clonotype appeared many times. The rearrangement links TRBV12-3 or TRBV12-4 to TRBJ2-1; maybe TRBD2 (6 bases). The germline V and J ends were trimmed by 2 bases and 10 bases, with 15 bases remaining between them. CDR3 size: 14 residues. The chain's CDR3 is CASSLRKMRGEQFF. CDR3 DNA: TGTGCCAGCAGTTTACGGAAGATGCGGGGCGAGCAGTTCTTC.

The table lists this clonotype with a few counts. V usage is TRBV2 and J usage is TRBJ1-2; D is unclear. The germline V gene has CDR1 SNHLY and CDR2 FYNNEI. The CDR3 spans 15 residues. Trimming pared 3 bases from V and 0 bases from J, leaving 11 bases between. The CDR3 sequence: CASSDPSKANYGYTF. The CDR3 nucleotides read TGTGCCAGCAGTGACCCCAGCAAAGCTAACTATGGCTACACCTTC.

This clonotype turned up a few times. J is TRBJ2-2 and V is TRBV12-3 or TRBV12-4, with D possibly being TRBD2 (5 bases). With 6 bases removed from V and 3 bases from J, the gap between germline ends came to 17 bases. The CDR3 runs to 16 residues. The CDR3 sequence: CASSPRRAMDTGELFF. The CDR3 coding sequence is TGTGCCAGCAGCCCTCGGCGGGCAATGGACACCGGGGAGCTGTTTTTT.

The chain combines TRBV7-3 with TRBJ2-1; 7 bases line up with TRBD1. CDR1 and CDR2 from the germline V gene are SGHTA and FQGTGA. Unmatched junction bases numbered 4, after V lost 3 bases and J lost 2 bases. This CDR3 has 15 residues. The CDR3 protein is CASSFDRAAYNEQFF. The CDR3 DNA reads as TGTGCCAGCAGCTTCGACAGGGCCGCCTACAATGAGCAGTTCTTC. Full variable domain (rest looked up from reference TRBV7-3 and TRBJ2-1): GAGVSQTPSNKVTEKGKYVELRCDPISGHTALYWYRQSLGQGPEFLIYFQGTGAADDSGLPNDRFFAVRPEGSVSTLKIQRTERGDSAVYLCASSFDRAAYNEQFFGPGTRLTVL.

The chain recombines TRBV5-1 with TRBJ2-5, with D unresolved. The V gene lost 4 bases and the J gene lost 1 base, with 11 bases spanning the gap. Germline CDR1 SGHRS, CDR2 YFSETQ. This CDR3 has 14 amino acids. The CDR3 DNA reads as TGCGCCAGCAGCGCACTGGCAGGCCAAGAGACCCAGTACTTC. Translated, it gives CASSALAGQETQYF.

This clonotype was seen many times. The genes are TRBV2 and TRBJ2-3; D unclear. CDR1 and CDR2 (germline): SNHLY, FYNNEI. The CDR3 totals 12 residues. V lost 8 bases and J 6 bases, leaving 12 bases between the germline ends. The chain's CDR3 is CASQRLRDTQYF. The CDR3 nucleotides read TGTGCCAGCCAGAGGCTTCGGGATACGCAGTATTTT.

The chain carries TRBV3-1 and TRBJ2-3, with unresolved D. CDR1 and CDR2 from the germline V gene are LGHDT and YNNKEL (reference sequence). The CDR3 sequence is 13 residues long. The V and J ends lost 2 bases and 5 bases respectively, with 8 bases between them. In nucleotides, the CDR3 is TGTGCCAGCAGCCAATTTGAGAGAGATACGCAGTATTTT. Protein: CASSQFERDTQYF.

This clonotype came up a few times. The rearrangement links TRBV19 to TRBJ2-6; no clear D. Trimming removed 3 bases from V and 1 base from J, with 13 bases in between. The CDR3 sequence is 17 residues long. Germline-derived CDR1 and CDR2 are LNHDA and SQIVND (reference sequence). The CDR3 loop reads CASSMLWVLSGANVLTF. In DNA form, the CDR3 reads TGTGCCAGTAGTATGCTTTGGGTTTTATCTGGGGCCAACGTCCTGACTTTC.